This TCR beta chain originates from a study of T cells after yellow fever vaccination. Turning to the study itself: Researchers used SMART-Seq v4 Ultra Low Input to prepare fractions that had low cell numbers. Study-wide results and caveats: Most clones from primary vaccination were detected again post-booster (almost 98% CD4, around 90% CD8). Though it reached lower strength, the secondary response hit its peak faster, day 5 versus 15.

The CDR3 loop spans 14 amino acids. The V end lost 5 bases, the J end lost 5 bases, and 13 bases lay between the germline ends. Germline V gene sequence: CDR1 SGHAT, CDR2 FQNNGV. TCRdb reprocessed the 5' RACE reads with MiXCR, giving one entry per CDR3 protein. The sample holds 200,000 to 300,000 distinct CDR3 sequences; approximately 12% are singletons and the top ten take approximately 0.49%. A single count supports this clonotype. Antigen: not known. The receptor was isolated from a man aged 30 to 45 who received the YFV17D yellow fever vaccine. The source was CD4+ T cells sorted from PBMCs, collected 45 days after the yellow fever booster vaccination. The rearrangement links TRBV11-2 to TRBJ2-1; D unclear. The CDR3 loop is CASSLRYENNEQFF. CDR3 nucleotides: TGTGCCAGCAGCCTACGGTACGAGAACAATGAGCAGTTCTTC.